Listed below are T cell receptor beta chains from one sample, sequenced in a study of blood T cell repertoires in COVID-19. Assay: immunoSEQ multiplex PCR; the TCRdb copy retains only in-frame clones and omits some. The table shows about 81,000 clones, with approximately 80% occurring only once. Sequencing used peripheral blood. The source is a human donor in a cohort sampled during active COVID-19. The CDR3 runs from the conserved cysteine through the conserved F or W. Each record gives: J gene, V gene, CDR3 protein.

j_gene: TRBJ2-1
v_gene: TRBV29-1
CDR3aa: CSVPGFTEQFF

j_gene: TRBJ2-7
v_gene: TRBV5-1
CDR3aa: CASSLIQGAPYEQYF

j_gene: TRBJ2-6
v_gene: TRBV19
CDR3aa: CASTSLGWGQGSSGANVLTF

j_gene: TRBJ2-4
v_gene: TRBV6-6
CDR3aa: CASSYGQRGNIQYF

j_gene: TRBJ1-5
v_gene: TRBV23-1
CDR3aa: CASSHTTGLGQPQHF

j_gene: TRBJ2-7
v_gene: TRBV18
CDR3aa: CASSPTGGLGSYEQYF

j_gene: TRBJ1-1
v_gene: TRBV5-5
CDR3aa: CASSLVGRAYTEAFF

j_gene: TRBJ1-2
v_gene: TRBV5-1
CDR3aa: CASSSGTGVGYTF

j_gene: TRBJ2-7
v_gene: TRBV7-9
CDR3aa: CASSTVDRSYEQYF

j_gene: TRBJ2-2
v_gene: TRBV10-1
CDR3aa: CASSDRTGGAGELFF

j_gene: TRBJ2-3
v_gene: TRBV5-1
CDR3aa: CASSLRRGRADTQYF

j_gene: TRBJ2-7
v_gene: TRBV13
CDR3aa: CASSSRDKSSYEQYF

j_gene: TRBJ1-3
v_gene: TRBV6-6
CDR3aa: CASSTGSSGNTIYF

j_gene: TRBJ2-7
v_gene: TRBV7-9
CDR3aa: CASSSPQGATYEQYF

j_gene: TRBJ2-3
v_gene: TRBV6-4
CDR3aa: CASSDSQGSDTQYF

j_gene: TRBJ1-5
v_gene: TRBV18
CDR3aa: CASSRTGTALFDQPQHF

j_gene: TRBJ2-4
v_gene: TRBV19
CDR3aa: CASSTLDRGKNIQYF

j_gene: TRBJ1-1
v_gene: TRBV3-1/TRBV3-2
CDR3aa: CASTRGPGNTEAFF

j_gene: TRBJ1-6
v_gene: TRBV27
CDR3aa: CASSADRINSPLHF

j_gene: TRBJ2-1
v_gene: TRBV7-2
CDR3aa: CASSFLYNEQFF